This paragraph reports one TCR beta chain. Its specific antigen is unknown. No much larger clone exists at a distance of one base, and base qualities are not known. A distance of 15 bases separates the germline ends of V and J, which lose 4 bases and 4 bases respectively. The CDR3 has 14 amino acids, counting the end cysteine and phenylalanine. Just the 42-base CDR3 DNA is kept, in frame starting at base 1. The germline V gene yields SGDLS for CDR1 and YYNGEE for CDR2. This sample is part of a study of shared T cell receptors in the human thymus (TCRdb year 2021). General notes on the study: The study investigated the way shared, self-reactive T-cell receptor alpha chains are produced in the human thymus.

The library was built by means of the immunoSEQ multiplex PCR assay. Here the immuneACCESS table is served through TCRdb, limited to in-frame sequences with V and J called. Missing clones are a known gap in these copies; in checked studies unresolved V genes cover under half, and the rest lacks a known reason. This sample comprises about 380,000 clones, approximately 95% of them detected only once. The leading ten clones occupy 0.015% to 0.02% of the sample. The receptor chain draws on TRBV9 and TRBJ2-7; matching of 6 bases hints at TRBD1 as the D gene. The sequence came from a human donor. The sequenced sample was thymocytes. The nucleotide sequence reads TGTGCCAGCAGCCCCCGACAGGTATGGTACGAGCAGTACTTC. Translated, this gives CASSPRQVWYEQYF. Beyond the CDR3, the reference TRBV9 and TRBJ2-7 genes provide the residues; the full variable domain reads: DSGVTQTPKHLITATGQRVTLRCSPRSGDLSVYWYQQSLDQGLQFLIQYYNGEERAKGNILERFSAQQFPDLHSELNLSSLELGDSALYFCASSPRQVWYEQYFGPGTRLTVT.